The entry below gives a single TCR beta chain sequence along with its context. No cognate antigen has been identified for it. No quality values exist for individual bases; no much larger clone is one base distant. The immunoSEQ Assay, a bias-controlled multiplex PCR, was used to amplify TCRbeta CDR3 regions from genomic DNA. From the authors' description of their analysis: The number of nucleated cells in each sample was estimated by amplification of reference gene primers within the assay. To quantify the absolute abundance of each unique TCRbeta CDR3 rearrangement, sequence reads were collapsed and filtered. For each sample, productive Simpson clonality was calculated as the square root of Simpson's diversity index across productive rearrangements. Entries here come from immuneACCESS through TCRdb and include only in-frame sequences with V and J called. Some clones fail to appear in such tables; in the studies checked, an unresolved V gene covers under half of the shortfall, and the cause of the remainder is unknown. Clone size and the V and J calls come from that table; the DNA yielded D and trimming. This sample holds more than 45,000 clones; about nine tenths were observed only once. The top ten clones comprise over 1.2% of the sample.

The sample belongs to a study of blood T cell repertoires in COVID-19 (dated by TCRdb to 2020 to 2022). About the full investigation: Samples covering the acute and convalescent phases of COVID-19 were provided by collaborators in the United States, Italy and Spain. The prospective study material was composed of cDNA or gDNA derived from T cells, B-cell-depleted T cells, or PBMCs. Deeply sampled blood TCRbeta repertoires from subjects exposed to, actively infected with, or recovered from COVID-19 were included in the dataset. The repertoires were made available in a free public database intended to serve as a resource for research on the immune response to SARS-CoV-2. The samples were drawn from two sources: the first 160 participants of the ongoing ImmuneRACE study, and approximately 1,300 subjects contributed by 6 global collaborators. Nearly every sample came with metadata listing a de-identified subject ID, COVID-19 status, age in years and sex. HLA class I and class II types, where available, came from metadata supplied by the sample provider rather than from assay-based typing.

The germline V gene encodes CDR1 SQVTM and CDR2 ANQGSEA. Including the terminal cysteine and phenylalanine, the CDR3 comprises 16 residues. Solely the CDR3 DNA is kept, with 48 bases framed from the first base. The V end gives up 1 base and the J end 2 bases, leaving 10 bases in the junction not matched to a gene. Collaborating institutions collected whole blood in K2EDTA tubes following their own protocols. Collaborator samples were shipped for TCRbeta analysis as frozen whole blood, isolated PBMCs, or DNA extracted from either sample type. Overall results and qualifications from the work: Clinical and demographic metadata were provided uncurated, with the amount varying by source and participant.

This receptor chain uses TRBV29-1 and TRBJ2-7, with 8 middle bases fitting TRBD1. The sample consisted of peripheral blood. The sequence derives from a man in his sixties with acute or convalescent COVID-19. The nucleotides read TGCAGCGTTGAAGGATCGACAGGGGACAGGCCCTACGAGCAGTACTTC. This sequence encodes CSVEGSTGDRPYEQYF.